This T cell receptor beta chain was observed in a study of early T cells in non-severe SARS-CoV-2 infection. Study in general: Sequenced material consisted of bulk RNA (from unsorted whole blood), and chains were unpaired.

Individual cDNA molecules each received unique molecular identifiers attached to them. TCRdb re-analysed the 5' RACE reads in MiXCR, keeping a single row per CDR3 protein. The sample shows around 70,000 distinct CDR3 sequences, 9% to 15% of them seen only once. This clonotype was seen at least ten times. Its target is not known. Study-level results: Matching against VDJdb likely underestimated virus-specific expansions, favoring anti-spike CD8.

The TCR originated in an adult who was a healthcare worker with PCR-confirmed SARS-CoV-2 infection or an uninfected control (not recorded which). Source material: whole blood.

The CDR3 nucleotides read TGTGCCAGCAGTTACCCGGGGGCGCACACTGAAGCTTTCTTT. It specifies CASSYPGAHTEAFF. The J gene is TRBJ1-1, the V gene TRBV6-5, with D perhaps matching TRBD1 (6 bases). Per the germline V gene, CDR1 is MNHEY and CDR2 is SVGAGI. CDR3 size: 14 residues. Trimming cost V 2 bases and J 3 bases, with 10 bases left between them.